This is a list of T cell receptor beta chains from one sample in a study of OX40 agonist ivuxolimab in advanced cancers. Clones were read by immunoSEQ multiplex PCR, and TCRdb kept only the in-frame ones, dropping some. Of roughly 58,000 clones listed, around 84% are singletons. This sample comprised CD4+ or CD8+ T cells sorted from blood, obtained in a trial of the OX40 agonist ivuxolimab. The receptor set was obtained from an adult with an advanced solid tumor such as melanoma, head and neck, liver or kidney cancer. CDR3s include the opening cysteine and the closing phenylalanine or tryptophan.

TRBV6-5,TRBJ1-5,CASRPGSVGNQPQHF
TRBV6-4,TRBJ1-5,CASRVYHLKGFGNQPQHF
TRBV6-1,TRBJ2-1,CASSEAIRGGEQFF
TRBV2,TRBJ1-5,CASSLDTHSNQPQHF
TRBV5-1,TRBJ2-7,CASKGGAGDEQYF
TRBV30,TRBJ2-2,CAWSPLYTGELFF
TRBV19,TRBJ1-5,CASSMEGWGPVGNQPQHF
TRBV6-5,TRBJ1-4,CASSYGPPGEGEKLFF
TRBV6-1,TRBJ2-1,CASSSLTWGNEQFF
TRBV4-2,TRBJ2-2,CASSQAGVVTGELFF
TRBV7-3,TRBJ1-2,CASSFEGVRGYTF
TRBV27,TRBJ2-7,CASSLIIGGGTHYEQYF
TRBV30,TRBJ1-3,CAWSLGNTIYF
TRBV5-3,TRBJ2-7,CARSLTSGCFSYEQYF
TRBV9,TRBJ2-1,CASSEGPSSYNEQFF
TRBV7-2,TRBJ1-3,CASSLGAASISGNTIYF
TRBV10-3,TRBJ2-5,CAISVQDSYQETQYF
TRBV5-1,TRBJ1-6,CASSIYVGPPLHF
TRBV6-5,TRBJ1-2,CASSYSQRGYTF
TRBV30,TRBJ1-4,CAWSLLGTNEKLFF
TRBV10-3,TRBJ2-7,CAISLGGGQAYEQYF
TRBV7-9,TRBJ1-1,CASSLSTGRSKYTEAFF
TRBV11-2,TRBJ1-1,CASSWTGMGNTEAFF
TRBV19,TRBJ2-5,CASSIGQGVETQYF
TRBV12-5,TRBJ1-1,CASGLVLDRHMNTEAFF
TRBV27,TRBJ2-3,CASSFELAGADTQYF
TRBV9,TRBJ2-1,CASSLEGTALNEQFF
TRBV6-5,TRBJ1-2,CASRITPDPNYGYTF
TRBV5-1,TRBJ2-7,CASTLAGGTYEQYF
TRBV4-1,TRBJ1-2,CASSPSTWVGGNYGYTF
TRBV2,TRBJ1-4,CASSEGGGGRGEKLFF
TRBV18,TRBJ1-1,CASSPAHDRVNTEAFF
TRBV5-1,TRBJ1-5,CASSFESNQPQHF
TRBV2,TRBJ1-3,CASTGAPGNTIYF
TRBV4-1,TRBJ1-1,CASSQDRETEAFF
TRBV18,TRBJ1-5,CASSRTGGDQPQHF
TRBV7-2,TRBJ1-2,CASSQLQASLGGYTF
TRBV5-4,TRBJ2-7,CASSQIQGASYEQYF
TRBV6-5,TRBJ1-2,CASSFAFGGGYTF
TRBV2,TRBJ1-4,CATTQNEKLFF
TRBV7-3,TRBJ2-2,CASRTGVTGELFF